This paragraph reports one TCR beta chain. The antigen is unknown. The PCR contained 60 Vbeta and 13 Jbeta primers. Using immunoSEQ multiplex PCR, the repertoire was profiled, and TCRdb retains in-frame clones only, with some absent. The sample yields about 200,000 clones, around three quarters seen once. The sample comes from a study of cytomegalovirus exposure and HLA in healthy donors. The wider study: Previous work identified 90 million to 130 million unique TCR beta sequences from 150 million to 200 million T cells.

CDR1 and CDR2 from the germline V gene are SEHNR and FQNEAQ (reference sequence). The CDR3 runs 18 residues. V was trimmed by 1 base and J by 0 bases, leaving 13 bases between them. The study, taken as a whole, reports: Some public TCRs appeared in many individuals, while most sequences were rare. A later analysis showed HLA-associated TCR beta chains outstripping equally common others in clonal expansion. In an earlier analysis, in roughly 580 donors, most V segments appeared productive either ~90% or ~30% of the time.

The sequencing input was PBMCs. The clonotype originates from a woman aged 25 to 39 in good health and CMV-seropositive. The chain has TRBV7-9 and TRBJ2-6; D not resolved. The CDR3 here is CASSLGFDFVSGANVLTF. CDR3 DNA: TGTGCCAGCAGCTTAGGTTTTGACTTTGTCTCTGGGGCCAACGTCCTGACTTTC.